The present T cell receptor beta chain was sequenced within a study of OX40 agonist ivuxolimab in advanced cancers. This CDR3 has 15 residues. Trimming removed 6 bases from V and 6 bases from J; junction bases left unmatched: 7. CDR1 and CDR2 from the germline V gene are MGHDK and SYGVNS. Sequencing used immunoSEQ multiplex PCR; TCRdb keeps in-frame clones, though not all of them. Of 55,000 to 70,000 clones in the sample, 75% to 85% were seen once. This clonotype was obtained from an adult with an advanced solid tumor such as melanoma, head and neck, liver or kidney cancer. Here the sequenced sample was CD4+ or CD8+ T cells sorted from blood, taken in a trial of the OX40 agonist ivuxolimab. This chain uses TRBV25-1 with TRBJ1-4, with TRBD1 matching 10 bases. In DNA form, the CDR3 reads TGTGCCAGCAGGGGGGACAGGGGAGTGTATGAAAAACTGTTTTTT. Translating it yields CASRGDRGVYEKLFF.